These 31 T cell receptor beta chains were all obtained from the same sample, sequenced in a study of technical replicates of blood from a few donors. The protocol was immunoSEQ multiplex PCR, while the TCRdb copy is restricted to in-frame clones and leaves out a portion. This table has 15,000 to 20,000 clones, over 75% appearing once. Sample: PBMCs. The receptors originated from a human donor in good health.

CDR3 DNA: TGTGCCACCGGCCTGGGGGGAGGGGAAACCGGGGAGCTGTTTTTT. This codes for CATGLGGGETGELFF. The gene calls are TRBV19 and TRBJ2-2; 7 nucleotides line up with TRBD2. There are 15 residues in the CDR3. V gave up 10 bases and J gave up 5 bases; unmatched junction bases: 13. The V gene's germline CDR1 is LNHDA and CDR2 SQIVND (reference sequence).

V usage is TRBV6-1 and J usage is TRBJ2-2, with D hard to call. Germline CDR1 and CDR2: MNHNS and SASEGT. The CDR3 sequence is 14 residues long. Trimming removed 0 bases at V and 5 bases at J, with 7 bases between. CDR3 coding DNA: TGTGCCAGCAGTGAAGCGCCGGAGACCGGGGAGCTGTTTTTT. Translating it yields CASSEAPETGELFF.

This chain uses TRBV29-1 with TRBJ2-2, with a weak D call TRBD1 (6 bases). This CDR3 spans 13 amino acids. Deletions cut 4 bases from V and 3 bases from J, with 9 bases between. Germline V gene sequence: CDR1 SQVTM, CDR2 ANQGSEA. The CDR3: CSVATGYTGELFF. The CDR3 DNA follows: TGCAGCGTTGCGACAGGATACACCGGGGAGCTGTTTTTT.

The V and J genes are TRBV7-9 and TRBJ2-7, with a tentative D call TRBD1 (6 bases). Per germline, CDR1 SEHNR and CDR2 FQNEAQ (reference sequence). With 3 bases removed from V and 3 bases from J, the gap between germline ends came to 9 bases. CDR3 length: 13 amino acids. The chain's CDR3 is CASSFGQYYEQYF. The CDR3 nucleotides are TGTGCCAGCAGCTTTGGACAGTACTACGAGCAGTACTTC.

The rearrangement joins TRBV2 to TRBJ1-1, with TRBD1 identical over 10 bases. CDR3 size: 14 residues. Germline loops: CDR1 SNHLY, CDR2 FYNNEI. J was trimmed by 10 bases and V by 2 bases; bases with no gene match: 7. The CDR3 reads CASSETGDRGRAFF. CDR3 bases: TGTGCCAGCAGTGAAACCGGAGACAGGGGGCGAGCTTTCTTT.

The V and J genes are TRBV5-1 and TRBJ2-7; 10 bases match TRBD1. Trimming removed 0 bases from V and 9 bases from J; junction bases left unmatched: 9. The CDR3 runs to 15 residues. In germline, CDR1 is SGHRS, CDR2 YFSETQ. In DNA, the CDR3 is TGCGCCAGCAGCTTGGGGGCCGGACAGGGGGTAGGGCAGTACTTC. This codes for CASSLGAGQGVGQYF.

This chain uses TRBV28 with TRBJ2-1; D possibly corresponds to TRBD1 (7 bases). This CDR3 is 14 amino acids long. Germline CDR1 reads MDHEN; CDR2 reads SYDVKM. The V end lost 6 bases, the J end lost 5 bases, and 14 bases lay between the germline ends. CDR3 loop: CASRTQGGNNEQFF. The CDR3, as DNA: TGTGCCAGCAGAACGCAGGGGGGAAACAATGAGCAGTTCTTC.

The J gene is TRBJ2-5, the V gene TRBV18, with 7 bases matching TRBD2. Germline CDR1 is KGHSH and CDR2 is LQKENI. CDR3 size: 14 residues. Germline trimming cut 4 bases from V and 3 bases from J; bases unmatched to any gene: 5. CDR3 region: CASSRGAGEETQYF. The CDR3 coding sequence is TGTGCCAGCTCACGAGGTGCGGGGGAAGAGACCCAGTACTTC.

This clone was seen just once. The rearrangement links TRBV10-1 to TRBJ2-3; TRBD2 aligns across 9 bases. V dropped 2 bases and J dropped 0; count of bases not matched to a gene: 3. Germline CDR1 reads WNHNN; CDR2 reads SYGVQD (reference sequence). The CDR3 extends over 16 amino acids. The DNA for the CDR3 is TGCGCCAGCAGTGAGGGGACTAGCAAGAGCACAGATACGCAGTATTTT. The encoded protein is CASSEGTSKSTDTQYF.

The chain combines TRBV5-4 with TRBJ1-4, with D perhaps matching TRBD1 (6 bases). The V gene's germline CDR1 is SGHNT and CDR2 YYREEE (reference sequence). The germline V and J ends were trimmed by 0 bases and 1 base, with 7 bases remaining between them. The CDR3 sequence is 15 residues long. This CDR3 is CASSLGGRTNEKLFF. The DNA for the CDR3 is TGTGCCAGCAGCTTGGGGGGGCGAACTAATGAAAAACTGTTTTTT.

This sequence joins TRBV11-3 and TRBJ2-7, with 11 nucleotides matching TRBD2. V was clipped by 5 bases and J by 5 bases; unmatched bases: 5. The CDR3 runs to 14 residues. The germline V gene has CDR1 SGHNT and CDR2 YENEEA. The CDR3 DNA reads TGTGCCAGCAGCGCTGGACTAGCGGGCAACGAGCAGTACTTC. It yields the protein CASSAGLAGNEQYF. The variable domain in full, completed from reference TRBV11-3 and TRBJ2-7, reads EAGVVQSPRYKIIEKKQPVAFWCNPISGHNTLYWYLQNLGQGPELLIRYENEEAVDDSQLPKDRFSAERLKGVDSTLKIQPAELGDSAVYLCASSAGLAGNEQYFGPGTRLTVT.

Here the CDR3 reads CASSFGGTGANVLTF. CDR3 DNA sequence: TGTGCCAGCAGCTTCGGAGGGACTGGGGCCAACGTCCTGACTTTC. This rearrangement joins TRBV6-5 to TRBJ2-6; perhaps TRBD2 as D (6 bases). The CDR3 spans 15 residues. Germline V CDR1 and CDR2: MNHEY, SVGAGI. V lost 6 bases to trimming and J lost 2 bases, with 11 bases between them.

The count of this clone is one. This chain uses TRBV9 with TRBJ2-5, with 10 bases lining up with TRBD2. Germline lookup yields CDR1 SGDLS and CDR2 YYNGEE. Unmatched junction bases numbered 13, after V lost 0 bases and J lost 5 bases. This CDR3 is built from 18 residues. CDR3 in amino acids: CASSVGRRLAGEGETQYF. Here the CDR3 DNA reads TGTGCCAGCAGCGTAGGGAGGCGGCTAGCGGGAGAGGGGGAGACCCAGTACTTC. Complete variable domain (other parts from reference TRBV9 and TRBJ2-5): DSGVTQTPKHLITATGQRVTLRCSPRSGDLSVYWYQQSLDQGLQFLIQYYNGEERAKGNILERFSAQQFPDLHSELNLSSLELGDSALYFCASSVGRRLAGEGETQYFGPGTRLLVL.

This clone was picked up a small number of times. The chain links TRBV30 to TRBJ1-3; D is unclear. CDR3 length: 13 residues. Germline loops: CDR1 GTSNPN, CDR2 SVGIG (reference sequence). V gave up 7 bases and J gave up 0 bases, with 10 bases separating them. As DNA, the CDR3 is TGTGCCTTCGACACGTACTCTGGAAACACCATATATTTT. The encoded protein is CAFDTYSGNTIYF.

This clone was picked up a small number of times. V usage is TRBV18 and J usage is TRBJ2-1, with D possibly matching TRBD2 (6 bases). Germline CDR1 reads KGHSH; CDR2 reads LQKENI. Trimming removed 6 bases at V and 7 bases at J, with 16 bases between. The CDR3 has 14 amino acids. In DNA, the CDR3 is TGTGCCAGCTCGCCCCCCGGAGGGAGGAATGAGCAGTTCTTC. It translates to CASSPPGGRNEQFF.

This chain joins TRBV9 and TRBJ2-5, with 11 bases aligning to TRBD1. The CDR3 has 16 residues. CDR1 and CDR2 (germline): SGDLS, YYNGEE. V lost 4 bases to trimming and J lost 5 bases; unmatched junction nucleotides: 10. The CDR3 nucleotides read TGTGCCAGCAGCACTGGGGGACAGGGGGAGATGGAGACCCAGTACTTC. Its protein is CASSTGGQGEMETQYF.

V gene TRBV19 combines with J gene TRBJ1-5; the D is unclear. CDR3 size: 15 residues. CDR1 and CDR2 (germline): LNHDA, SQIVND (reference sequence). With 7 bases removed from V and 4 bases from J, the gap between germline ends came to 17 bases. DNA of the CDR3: TGTGCCAGTAAGGTCGGTTGGGCCCTAAATCAGCCCCAGCATTTT. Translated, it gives CASKVGWALNQPQHF.

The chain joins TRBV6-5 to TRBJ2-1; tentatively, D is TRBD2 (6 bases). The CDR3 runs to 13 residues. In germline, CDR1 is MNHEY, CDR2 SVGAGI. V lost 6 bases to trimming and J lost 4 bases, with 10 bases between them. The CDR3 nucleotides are TGTGCCAGCAGCCGGGACTCTTACAATGAGCAGTTCTTC. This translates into CASSRDSYNEQFF.

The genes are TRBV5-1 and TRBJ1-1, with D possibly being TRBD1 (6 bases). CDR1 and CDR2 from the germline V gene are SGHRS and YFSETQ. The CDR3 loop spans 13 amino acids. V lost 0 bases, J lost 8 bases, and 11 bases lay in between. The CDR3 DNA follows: TGCGCCAGCAGCTTGGCCTGGCAGGGGGAAGCTTTCTTT. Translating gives CASSLAWQGEAFF.

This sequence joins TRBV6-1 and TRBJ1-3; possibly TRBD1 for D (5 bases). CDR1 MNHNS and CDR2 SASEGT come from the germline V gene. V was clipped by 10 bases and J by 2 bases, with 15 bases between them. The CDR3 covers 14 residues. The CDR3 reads CATPSGATGNTIYF. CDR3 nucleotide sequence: TGTGCCACCCCTAGCGGGGCTACTGGAAACACCATATATTTT.

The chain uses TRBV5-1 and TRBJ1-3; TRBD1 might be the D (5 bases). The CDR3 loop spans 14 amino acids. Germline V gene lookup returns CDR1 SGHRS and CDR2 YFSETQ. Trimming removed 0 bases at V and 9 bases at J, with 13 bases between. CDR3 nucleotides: TGCGCCAGCAGCTTGGCAGGGTCCGGTAGCACCATATATTTT. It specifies CASSLAGSGSTIYF.

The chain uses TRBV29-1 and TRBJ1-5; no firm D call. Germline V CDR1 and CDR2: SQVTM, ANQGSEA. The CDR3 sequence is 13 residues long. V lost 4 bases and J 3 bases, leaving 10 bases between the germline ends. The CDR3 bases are TGCAGCGTTGGCGGCAGTAACAATCAGCCCCAGCATTTT. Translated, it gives CSVGGSNNQPQHF.

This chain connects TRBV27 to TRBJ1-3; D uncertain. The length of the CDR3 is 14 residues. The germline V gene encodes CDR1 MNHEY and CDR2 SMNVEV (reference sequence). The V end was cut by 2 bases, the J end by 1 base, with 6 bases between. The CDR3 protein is CASSLAGSGNTIYF. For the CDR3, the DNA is TGTGCCAGCAGTTTAGCGGGGTCTGGAAACACCATATATTTT.

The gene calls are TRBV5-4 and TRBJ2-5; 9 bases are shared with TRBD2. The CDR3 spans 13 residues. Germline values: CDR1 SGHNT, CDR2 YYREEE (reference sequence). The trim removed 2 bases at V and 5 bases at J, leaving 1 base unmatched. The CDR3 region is CASSFSGSETQYF. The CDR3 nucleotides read TGTGCCAGCAGCTTTAGCGGGAGTGAGACCCAGTACTTC. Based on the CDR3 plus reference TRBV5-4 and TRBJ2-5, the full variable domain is ETGVTQSPTHLIKTRGQQVTLRCSSQSGHNTVSWYQQALGQGPQFIFQYYREEENGRGNFPPRFSGLQFPNYSSELNVNALELDDSALYLCASSFSGSETQYFGPGTRLLVL.

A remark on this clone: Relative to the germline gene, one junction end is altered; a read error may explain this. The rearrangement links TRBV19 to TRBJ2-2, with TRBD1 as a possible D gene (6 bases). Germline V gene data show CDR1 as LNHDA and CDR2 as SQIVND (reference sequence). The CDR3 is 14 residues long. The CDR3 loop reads CASRIAGALGELFF. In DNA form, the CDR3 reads TGTGCCAGTAGGATAGCAGGGGCTCTCGGGGAGCTGTTTTTT.

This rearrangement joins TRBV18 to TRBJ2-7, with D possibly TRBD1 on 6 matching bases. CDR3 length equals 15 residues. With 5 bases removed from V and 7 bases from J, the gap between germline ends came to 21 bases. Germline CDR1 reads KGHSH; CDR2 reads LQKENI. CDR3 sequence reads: CASSSLRDTTGEQYF. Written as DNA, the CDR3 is TGTGCCAGCTCATCCCTCCGGGACACAACGGGGGAGCAGTACTTC.

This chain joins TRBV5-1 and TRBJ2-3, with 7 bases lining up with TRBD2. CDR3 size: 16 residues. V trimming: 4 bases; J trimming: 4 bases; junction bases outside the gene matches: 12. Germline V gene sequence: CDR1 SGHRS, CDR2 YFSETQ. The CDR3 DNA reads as TGCGCCAGCAGCGCGCTTGGCGGGAGAGTTGCAGATACGCAGTATTTT. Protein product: CASSALGGRVADTQYF.

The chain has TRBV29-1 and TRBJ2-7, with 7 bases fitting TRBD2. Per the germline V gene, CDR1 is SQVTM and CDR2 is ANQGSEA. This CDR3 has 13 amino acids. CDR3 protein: CSVWWGGFGEQYF. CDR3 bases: TGCAGTGTCTGGTGGGGGGGGTTTGGCGAGCAGTACTTC.

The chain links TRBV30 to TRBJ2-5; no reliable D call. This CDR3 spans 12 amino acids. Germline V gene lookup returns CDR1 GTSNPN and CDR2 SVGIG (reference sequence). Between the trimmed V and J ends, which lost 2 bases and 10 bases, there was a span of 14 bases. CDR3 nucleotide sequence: TGTGCCTGGAGTCCCCTAACAACAGTCCAGTACTTC. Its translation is CAWSPLTTVQYF.

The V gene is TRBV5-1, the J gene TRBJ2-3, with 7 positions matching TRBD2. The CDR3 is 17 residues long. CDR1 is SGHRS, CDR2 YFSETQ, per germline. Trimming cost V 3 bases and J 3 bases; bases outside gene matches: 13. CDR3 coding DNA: TGCGCCAGCAGCTCCATACCCTTGGGGGAGGGTACAGATACGCAGTATTTT. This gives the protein CASSSIPLGEGTDTQYF.

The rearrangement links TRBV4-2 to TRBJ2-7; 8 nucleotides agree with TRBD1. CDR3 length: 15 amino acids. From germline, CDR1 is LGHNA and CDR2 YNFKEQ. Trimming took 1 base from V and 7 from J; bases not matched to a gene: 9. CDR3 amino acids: CASSQGGQGAGEQYF. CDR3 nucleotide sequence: TGTGCCAGCAGCCAAGGAGGGCAGGGGGCGGGTGAGCAGTACTTC.